The rows below give T cell receptor beta chains drawn from one sample of a study of STAT5B mutations in CD4+ large granular lymphocyte leukemia. TCRdb's copy holds only in-frame clones and misses some; the assay was immunoSEQ multiplex PCR. Among 25,000 to 35,000 clones listed, 80% to 90% were seen once. Sequenced material: CD4+ T cells from blood buffy coats. The origin of the receptors is a human donor in good health. Both conserved end residues are part of each CDR3. The D gene is left open where the match is weak. Only part of the rows carry a size: once, few, many, or a class if the clone is expanded.

cdr3_nt cdr3_aa j_call clone_size d_call v_call
TGCGCCAGCAGCCAACTAACGGGGGACCTCTACGAGCAGTACTTC CASSQLTGDLYEQYF TRBJ2-7 few NA TRBV4-3
TGCGCCAGCAAGGTCGGCAGCTCTGGAAACACCATATATTTT CASKVGSSGNTIYF TRBJ1-3 NA NA TRBV10-2
TGTGCCAGCAGCACATCCGGGACACCGAACACCGGGGAGCTGTTTTTT CASSTSGTPNTGELFF TRBJ2-2 NA NA TRBV7-3
TGTGCCTGGAGTTCGAACAGGGTTTCGGTGCGAAACACTGAAGCTTTCTTT CAWSSNRVSVRNTEAFF TRBJ1-1 few NA TRBV30
TGTGCTAGTGGCCGGACCGGGACTAGCGGACTTAGCTCCTACAATGAGCAGTTCTTC CASGRTGTSGLSSYNEQFF TRBJ2-1 NA TRBD2 TRBV12-5
TGTGCCAGCAGCCAAGATGGCAATCAGCCCCAGCATTTT CASSQDGNQPQHF TRBJ1-5 few NA TRBV4-2
TGTGCCAGCAGCTTTGAGACAGGGACAGATACGCAGTATTTT CASSFETGTDTQYF TRBJ2-3 NA TRBD1 TRBV5-6
TGTGCCAGCAGTTACCTCCGCGGGGCGGGCAGTGAAGCTTTCTTT CASSYLRGAGSEAFF TRBJ1-1 NA NA TRBV6-6
TGTGCCAGCAGCTCGTTGGCCTTTCAAACAGATACGCAGTATTTT CASSSLAFQTDTQYF TRBJ2-3 NA NA TRBV7-2
TGTGCCAGCTCACCGGGGGGGGGCAACACTGAAGCTTTCTTT CASSPGGGNTEAFF TRBJ1-1 once NA TRBV18
TGCGCCAGCAGCTCCTCTGGGACGCAAGAGACCCAGTACTTC CASSSSGTQETQYF TRBJ2-5 NA NA TRBV5-1
TGTGCCAGCTCGCCGGGGGGGTCAGAGGGCTACGAGCAGTACTTC CASSPGGSEGYEQYF TRBJ2-7 NA TRBD2 TRBV18
TGTGCCAGCAGACTAGCGGGAGCTTCCTACGAGCAGTACTTC CASRLAGASYEQYF TRBJ2-7 NA TRBD2 TRBV6-5